The clone carrying this T cell receptor beta chain was seen a single time. Its antigen is unknown. The data stem from a study of OX40 agonist ivuxolimab in advanced cancers. Across the whole study: Three patients, one with hepatocellular carcinoma and two with cutaneous melanoma, achieved partial responses. Findings and caveats of the study: The average count of expanded clones was higher among CD8+ T cells than among CD4+. Patients with a partial response at 0.1-3.0 mg/kg had among the lowest clonal expansion.

Trimming pared 0 bases from V and 6 bases from J, leaving 12 bases between. This CDR3 comprises 15 residues. Germline loops: CDR1 SGHDN, CDR2 FVKESK. Only in-frame clones appear in the TCRdb table, and some are missing; sequencing was by immunoSEQ multiplex PCR. The sample lists 35,000 to 50,000 clones, roughly four fifths seen once, with 2.5% to 3% in the top ten. The TCR originated in an adult with an advanced solid tumor such as melanoma, head and neck, liver or kidney cancer. The V call is TRBV14, the J call TRBJ2-1, with a weak D call TRBD2 (6 bases). The sequencing used CD4+ or CD8+ T cells sorted from blood, collected in a trial of the OX40 agonist ivuxolimab. The CDR3 region is CASSQDAGYPNEQFF. As DNA, the CDR3 is TGTGCCAGCAGCCAAGATGCGGGATATCCCAATGAGCAGTTCTTC.